This TCR beta chain was recovered during a study of cytomegalovirus exposure and HLA in healthy donors. At the level of the study: An earlier analysis found 117 million unique TCR beta sequences from about 190 million T cells. Ancestry clustering placed about 80% of roughly 410 genotyped donors in the Caucasian-associated cluster. Findings and caveats of the study: When analyzed later, a missense DCLRE1C variant was found to be linked to TCR beta V- and J-gene trimming.

Primers for the PCR totalled 60 Vbeta and 13 Jbeta. The method was immunoSEQ multiplex PCR; TCRdb's version includes in-frame clones alone and lacks a portion of them. The data hold about 180,000 clones, with roughly 75% observed a single time. Details on this clone: Its antigen is not identified. At the DNA level, this CDR3 is encoded by other sequences in the same sample as well.

J gave up 3 bases and V 0 bases, and 1 base lay outside the gene matches. Looked up from germline, CDR1 is MNHNS and CDR2 is SASEGT. The CDR3 is made up of 15 amino acids. The sequence derives from a woman aged 25 to 39 in good health and CMV-seronegative. Sequencing was done on a sample of PBMCs. This chain uses TRBV6-1 with TRBJ2-7, with 11 nucleotides matching TRBD1. The CDR3 reads CASSEAGTGGYEQYF. The DNA of the CDR3 is TGTGCCAGCAGTGAAGCAGGGACAGGGGGCTACGAGCAGTACTTC.